This T cell receptor beta chain was identified during a study of T-cell memory formation after mild COVID-19. Looking at the study overall: Across donors, TCR clusters were largely donor specific.

Of note for this clonotype: The antigen is not known.

V lost 1 base, J lost 2 bases, and 12 bases lay in between. CDR3 length: 15 amino acids. Germline V gene data show CDR1 as SGHAT and CDR2 as FQNNGV. In TCRdb, the 5' RACE reads were re-called with MiXCR into one record per CDR3 protein. Counted here are around 47,000 distinct CDR3 sequences, nearly 9.5% occurring once; the ten biggest clones make up 12%. Regarding the study as a whole: Memory from before infection featured some responding clones, which suggests cross-reactive memory joined.

The sequence was collected from an adult woman who had mild COVID-19 (a few samples of this study predate the infection). Cell type and time point are not known. Material: PBMCs or a T cell subset sorted from them (not recorded which). The chain uses TRBV11-2 and TRBJ2-7; no firm D call. In nucleotides, the CDR3 is TGTGCCAGCAGCTTAGCAGGTGGGGAAACCTACGAGCAGTACTTC. Translated, it gives CASSLAGGETYEQYF. The whole variable domain, remainder taken from reference TRBV11-2 and TRBJ2-7, is EAGVAQSPRYKIIEKRQSVAFWCNPISGHATLYWYQQILGQGPKLLIQFQNNGVVDDSQLPKDRFSAERLKGVDSTLKIQPAKLEDSAVYLCASSLAGGETYEQYFGPGTRLTVT.